One TCR beta chain is described in this entry. The CDR3 runs 15 residues. Germline V gene lookup returns CDR1 SGHDT and CDR2 YYEEEE. The data are from a study of monozygotic twins with inflammatory bowel disease. Each CDR3 protein gets one entry in TCRdb, which reprocessed the 5' RACE reads and gives no DNA. Seen in this sample are 300,000 to 450,000 distinct CDR3 sequences; the ten most common clones hold 2% to 3%. The rearrangement joins TRBV5-6 to TRBJ2-3; checking the TCRdb D call of TRBD1 is not possible without DNA. The TCR comes from a human donor with ulcerative colitis or Crohn's disease, or a healthy co-twin of an affected twin (not recorded which). Sequencing was carried out using blood. This CDR3 is CASTPGPAGADTQYF.